The clone carrying this T cell receptor (beta chain) was counted between two and nine times. No antigen is known for it. The V gene's germline CDR1 is MNHEY and CDR2 SMNVEV (reference sequence). This CDR3 is 18 amino acids long. The sample originates from a study of beta chain features in type 1 diabetes. The wider study: Across all samples, about 110,000,000 sorted cells were examined.

Reverse transcribing all isolated RNA meant expressed TCRB transcripts were sequenced. Only in-frame clones appear in the TCRdb table, and some are missing; sequencing was by immunoSEQ multiplex PCR. The sample comprises hundreds of thousands of clones, 15% to 19% of which are singletons, and approximately 0.099% rests with the top ten. Each of the CD4+ naive, central memory, regulatory and stem cell-like memory populations was sorted via CD45RO/CCR7/CD25/CD127/CD95/CD27. Findings and limits, study-wide: Within patients, naive, central memory and Treg TCRB repertoires seemed more similar than within healthy donors.

The material sequenced was naive CD4+ T cells from blood. The sequence came from a man in his late teens or twenties in good health. The chain uses TRBV27 and TRBJ2-3; 7 bases match TRBD1. CDR3 coding DNA: TGTCCACATCTCAGTTTAAGTACGGGACAGAGACCCACAGATACGCAGTATTTT. Encoded protein: CPHLSLSTGQRPTDTQYF.